Presented here are 3 T cell receptor beta chains from one specimen sequenced in a study of PD-1 blockade in mismatch repair-deficient tumors. This table comes from immunoSEQ multiplex PCR, and its TCRdb copy is limited to in-frame clones, with some not included. Of approximately 63,000 clones in the sample, about nine tenths are singletons; the top ten hold over 11%. Sequenced material: peripheral blood, taken 52 weeks after starting pembrolizumab. The receptors come from an adult with mismatch repair-deficient cancer.

V and J are TRBV7-2 and TRBJ2-1; D not resolved. CDR1 SGHTA and CDR2 FQGNSA come from the germline V gene. V was trimmed by 1 base and J by 0 bases, leaving 13 bases between them. The CDR3 loop spans 17 amino acids. The CDR3 loop reads CASSLDSPRSSYNEQFF. The CDR3 region has the DNA TGTGCCAGCAGCTTAGATTCCCCGCGGAGCTCCTACAATGAGCAGTTCTTC.

A remark on this clone: Other DNA sequences in the sample encode the same CDR3. The V gene is TRBV5-1, the J gene TRBJ2-7; the match to TRBD1 covers 9 bases. Per germline, CDR1 SGHRS and CDR2 YFSETQ. The CDR3 covers 14 residues. V was pared by 4 bases and J by 2 bases, with 4 bases of the junction left unmatched. The CDR3 sequence: CASSPGQGAYEQYF. CDR3 DNA sequence: TGCGCCAGCAGCCCGGGACAGGGCGCCTACGAGCAGTACTTC.

The CDR3 reads CASSLGWREETQYF. The CDR3 region has the DNA TGTGCCAGCAGCTTAGGGTGGAGGGAAGAGACCCAGTACTTC. The chain recombines TRBV7-2 with TRBJ2-5, with TRBD2 as a possible D gene (6 bases). Per the germline V gene, CDR1 is SGHTA and CDR2 is FQGNSA. The CDR3 is 14 residues long. Trimming stripped 1 base from V and 3 bases from J, with 9 bases between.